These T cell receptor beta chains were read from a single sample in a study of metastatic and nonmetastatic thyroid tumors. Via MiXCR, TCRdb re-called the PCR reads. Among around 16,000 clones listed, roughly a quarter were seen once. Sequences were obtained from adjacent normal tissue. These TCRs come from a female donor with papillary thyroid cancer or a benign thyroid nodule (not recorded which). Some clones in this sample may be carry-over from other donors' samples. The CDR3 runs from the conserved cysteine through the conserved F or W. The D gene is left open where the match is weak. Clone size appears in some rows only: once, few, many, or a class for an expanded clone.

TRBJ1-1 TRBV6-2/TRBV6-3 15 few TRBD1 TGTGCCAGCAGCCCCGACAGGGGGCAGAACATTGAAGCTTTCTTT CASSPDRGQNIEAFF
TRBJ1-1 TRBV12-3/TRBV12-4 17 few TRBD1 TGTGCCAGCAGCCTGCCCCAGGGGGCCCGGGGAGGGACTGAAGCTTTCTTT CASSLPQGARGGTEAFF
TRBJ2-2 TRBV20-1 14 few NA TGCAGTGCTAGAGATCCTACCAACACCGGGGAGCTGTTTTTT CSARDPTNTGELFF
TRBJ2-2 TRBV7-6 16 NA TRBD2 TGTGCCAGCAGCCGCAGCGGGGGGGACAAAACCGGGGAGCTGGTTTTT CASSRSGGDKTGELVF
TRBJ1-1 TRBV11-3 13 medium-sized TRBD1 TGTGCCAGCAGCGCACAGGGGGACACTGAAGCTTTCTTT CASSAQGDTEAFF
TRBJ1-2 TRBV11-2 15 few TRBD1 TGTGCCAGCAGCTTAACCGGACAGGGCCCTTATGGCTACACCTTC CASSLTGQGPYGYTF
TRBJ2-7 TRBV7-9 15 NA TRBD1 TGTGCCAGCAGCTCAAAAGTCGGGACAGATTACGAGCAGTACTTC CASSSKVGTDYEQYF
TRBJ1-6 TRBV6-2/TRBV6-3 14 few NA TGTGCCAGCAGTTACTCGAGGGGGGGTTCACCACTCCACTTT CASSYSRGGSPLHF
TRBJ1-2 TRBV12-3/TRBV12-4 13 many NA TGTGCCAGCACTATCAGGGGCTGGGGGGGCTACACCTTC CASTIRGWGGYTF
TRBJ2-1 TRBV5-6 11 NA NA TGTGCCAGCAGCCTCGGGGACCCGGAGTTCTTC CASSLGDPEFF
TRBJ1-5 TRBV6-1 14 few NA TGTGCCAGCGGGGGTTACTCTAGCAATCAGCCCCAGCATTTT CASGGYSSNQPQHF
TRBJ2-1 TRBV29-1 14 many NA TGCAGCGTCCCACAGGGCGCAGCCTACAATGAGCAGTTCTTC CSVPQGAAYNEQFF
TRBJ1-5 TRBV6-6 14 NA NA TGTGCCAGCAGTTATCGTCGGGGCGGTCAGCCCCAGCATTTT CASSYRRGGQPQHF
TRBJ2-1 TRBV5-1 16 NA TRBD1 TGCGCCAGCAGCTTGGGCCCAGGGGGCATCTACAATGAGCAGTTCTTC CASSLGPGGIYNEQFF
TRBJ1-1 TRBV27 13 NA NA TGTGCCAGCAGTCTCCTTTGGAACACTGAAGCTTTCTTT CASSLLWNTEAFF
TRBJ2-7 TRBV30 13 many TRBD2 TGTGCCTGGAGTGCAAGCGGGAGTTACGAGCAGTACTTC CAWSASGSYEQYF
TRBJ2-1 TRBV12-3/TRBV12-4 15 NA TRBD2 TGTGCCAGCAGCCTCCCTAGCGGGGGATTAGCGTGGCAGTCCTTC CASSLPSGGLAWQSF
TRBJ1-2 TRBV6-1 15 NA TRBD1 TGTGCCAGCAACATAGGAGGGGGCCAGAACTATGGCTACACCTTC CASNIGGGQNYGYTF
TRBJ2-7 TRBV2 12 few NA TGTGCCACTCTAGTGGACCAAAGGGAGCAGTACTTC CATLVDQREQYF
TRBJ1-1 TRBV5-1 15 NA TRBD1 TGCGCCAGCAGCCCGGACAGGGCGATGAACACTGAAGCTTTCTTT CASSPDRAMNTEAFF
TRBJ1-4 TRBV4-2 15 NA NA TGTCCCAGCAGCCACCCGGGAGGGTTGAGGGAAAAACTGTTTTTT CPSSHPGGLREKLFF
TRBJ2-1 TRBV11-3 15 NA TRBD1 TGTGCCAGCAGCCAGGGACAGGGGGCGGGCAATGAGCAGTTCTTC CASSQGQGAGNEQFF
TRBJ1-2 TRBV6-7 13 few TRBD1 TGTGCCAGCAGTCCCCCGGGGACAGGTGGCTACACCTTC CASSPPGTGGYTF
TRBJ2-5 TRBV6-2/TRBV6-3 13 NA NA TGTGCCAGCAGTGGTCAGGGCCAAGAGACCCAGTACTTC CASSGQGQETQYF
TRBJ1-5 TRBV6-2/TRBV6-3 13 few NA TGTGCCAGCAGGGGACGGCGCAATCAGCCCCAGCATTTT CASRGRRNQPQHF
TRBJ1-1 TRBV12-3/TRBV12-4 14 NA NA TGTGCCAGCAGTTTATTGGCGGGGAAGAAGGTAGCTTTCTTT CASSLLAGKKVAFF
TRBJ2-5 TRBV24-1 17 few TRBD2 TGTGCCACCAGTGATTTGCAGACTAGCGGAAACCAAGAGACCCAGTACTTC CATSDLQTSGNQETQYF
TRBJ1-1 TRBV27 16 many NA TGTGCCAGCAGTTCTTCAGGGGTCCCTACGGGCACTGAAGCTTTCTTT CASSSSGVPTGTEAFF
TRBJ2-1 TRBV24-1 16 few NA TGTGCCACCAGTGAATCTATGGGGGGCCCCTACAATGAGCAGTTCTTC CATSESMGGPYNEQFF
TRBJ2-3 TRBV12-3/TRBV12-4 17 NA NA TGTGCCAGCAGTTTAGCGGGGACGGATACTAGCACAGATACGCAGTATTTT CASSLAGTDTSTDTQYF
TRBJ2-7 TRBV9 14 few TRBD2 TGTGCCAGCAGCGGTTCTAGCGGCTCCTACGAGCAGTACTTC CASSGSSGSYEQYF
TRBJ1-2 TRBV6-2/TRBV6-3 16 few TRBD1 TGTGCCAGTAGTTACAGTCCCGGGACAGGTGGATATGGCTACACCTTC CASSYSPGTGGYGYTF
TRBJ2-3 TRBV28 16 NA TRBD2 TGTGCCAGCAGTTCGACTAGCGCTACTAGCACAGATACGCAGTATTTT CASSSTSATSTDTQYF
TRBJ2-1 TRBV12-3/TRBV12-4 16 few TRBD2 TGTGCCAGCACCTCTTTAGCGGGAGGGTCCTACAATGAGCAGTTCTTC CASTSLAGGSYNEQFF
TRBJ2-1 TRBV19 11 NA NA TGTGCCAGTAGTATTGGGGTTGAGCAGTTCTTC CASSIGVEQFF
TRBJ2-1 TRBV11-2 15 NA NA TGTGCCAGCAGCAACCCTGCGGACGGAGGCAATGAGCAGTTCTTC CASSNPADGGNEQFF
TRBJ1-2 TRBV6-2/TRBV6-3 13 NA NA TGTGCCAGCAGTTACGGGGGCAACTATGGCTACACCTTC CASSYGGNYGYTF
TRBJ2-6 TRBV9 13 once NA TGTGCCAGCAGTCCATCTGGGGCCAACGTCCTGACTTTC CASSPSGANVLTF
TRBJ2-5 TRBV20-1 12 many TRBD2 TGCAGTGCTCAGGGACTAGAAGAGACCCAGTACTTC CSAQGLEETQYF
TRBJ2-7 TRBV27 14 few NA TGTGCCAGCAGTTCCTCTGTCTCGGGAAACGAGCAGTACTTC CASSSSVSGNEQYF
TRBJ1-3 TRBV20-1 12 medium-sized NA TGCAGTGCTAGAGATCGGGAAAACACCATATATTTT CSARDRENTIYF
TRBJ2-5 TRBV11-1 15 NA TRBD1 TGTGCCAGCAGCTTCGGGACAGGGTTACAAGAGACCCAGTACTTC CASSFGTGLQETQYF
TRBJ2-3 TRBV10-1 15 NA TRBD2 TGCGCCAGCAGTGAGCCCGCGGGGGGGAAAGATACGCAGTATTTT CASSEPAGGKDTQYF
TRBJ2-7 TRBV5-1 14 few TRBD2 TGCGCCAGCAGCAAGGGACTAGCGGGCTACGAGCAGTACTTC CASSKGLAGYEQYF
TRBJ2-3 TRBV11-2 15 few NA TGTGCCAGCAGCTTATTCCCGTCTGCTACAGATACGCAGTATTTT CASSLFPSATDTQYF
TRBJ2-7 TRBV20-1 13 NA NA TGCAGTGCCAGACTAGAGAGCTCCTACGAGCAGTACTTC CSARLESSYEQYF
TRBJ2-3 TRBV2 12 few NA TGTGCCAGCAGTTCCGGGACAGATACGCAGTATTTT CASSSGTDTQYF
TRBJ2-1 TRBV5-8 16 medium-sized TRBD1 TGTGCCAGCAGCTTGGAGGACAGGAGCTCCTACAATGAGCAGTTCTTC CASSLEDRSSYNEQFF
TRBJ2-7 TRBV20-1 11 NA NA TGCAGTGCTAGGGGAGTCTACGAGCGGTACTTC CSARGVYERYF
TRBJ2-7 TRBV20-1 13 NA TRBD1 TGCAGTGCCCGGGGACAGGGGGATTACGAGCAGTACTTC CSARGQGDYEQYF